The source of this T cell receptor (beta chain) is a study of post-analysis software for immune sequencing data. Study-level information: Clinical courses comprised relapsing-remitting, secondary progressive and progressive-relapsing multiple sclerosis.

Whole-study findings and limits: In patients, five or six TRBV segments were more frequent than in controls, with TRBV5-6, TRBV5-1 and TRBV20-1 among them. Relative to controls, patients with multiple sclerosis showed significantly lower normalized Chao1 diversity. Batch-mates among the samples co-clustered strongly by F measure.

Unique molecular identifiers had been added to the TCR beta cDNA libraries. Between about 1 and 11 million T cells gave rise to some 490,000 cDNA molecules. Each CDR3 protein gets one entry after TCRdb re-called the PCR reads with MiXCR. This sample has 650,000 to 850,000 distinct CDR3 sequences, with around 42% found just once. Of note for this clonotype: Its antigen is unknown.

V was shortened by 4 bases and J by 4 bases, with 13 bases between the two germline ends. CDR1 MNHNS and CDR2 SASEGT come from the germline V gene. CDR3 length: 14 amino acids. The chain joins TRBV6-1 to TRBJ1-2; D is perhaps TRBD1 (5 bases). Sample: blood. This TCR derives from a girl aged 10-17 years with multiple sclerosis. CDR3 bases: TGTGCCAGCAGTGGGGACCGGGGCCCCTATGGCTACACCTTC. This encodes CASSGDRGPYGYTF.